This T cell receptor beta chain stems from a study of cytomegalovirus exposure and HLA in healthy donors. Findings of the study overall: TCR beta sequences numbering roughly 16,000 were associated with HLA alleles at 0.05 false discovery rate in a later analysis. On later analysis, the bulk of CMV-associated TCR beta chains appeared to be HLA-restricted.

The germline V gene encodes CDR1 KGHSH and CDR2 LQKENI. V lost 0 bases and J 6 bases, leaving 12 bases between the germline ends. This CDR3 is 14 amino acids long. About this clone: The antigen is not known.

Each donor was healthy, and each was a bone marrow donor. The PCR used 60 Vbeta and 13 Jbeta primers. The method was immunoSEQ multiplex PCR; TCRdb's version includes in-frame clones alone and lacks a portion of them. Found here are 100,000 to 150,000 clones, 76% of them singletons; the top ten hold approximately 16%. The clonotype comes from a middle-aged man in good health and CMV-seropositive. Input material: PBMCs. V usage is TRBV18 and J usage is TRBJ2-7; unclear D gene. For the CDR3, the DNA is TGTGCCAGCTCACCACCTTCCGGAGCGTTCGAGCAGTACTTC. Its translation is CASSPPSGAFEQYF.